These 13 T cell receptor beta chains were all obtained from the same sample, sequenced in a study of blood T cell repertoires in COVID-19 (dated by TCRdb to 2019 to 2021). Library generation was performed with the immunoSEQ multiplex PCR assay. What TCRdb holds here is the immuneACCESS table cut down to in-frame rearrangements. Part of the clones is not present; checked against another copy, under half of the missing clones reflect an unresolved V gene, and the others are unexplained. The sample profile shows 200,000 to 300,000 clones; over 75% of them were found once. The ten top clones hold 8.5% to 9.5% of the sample. The source material was PBMCs or T cells enriched from blood (not recorded which). The receptors shown here come from a woman in her forties or fifties with acute COVID-19.

V is TRBV6-5 and J is TRBJ1-1; TRBD1 matches 7 bases. CDR3 size: 14 residues. The V and J ends lost 5 bases and 1 base, in that order; junction bases with no gene match: 4. Germline values: CDR1 MNHEY, CDR2 SVGAGI. This chain's CDR3 is CASSPNRGNTEAFF. CDR3 nucleotides: TGTGCCAGCAGTCCGAACAGGGGGAACACTGAAGCTTTCTTT.

Remarks on this clone: Other DNA variants within this sample encode the same CDR3. The chain links TRBV5-4 to TRBJ1-1; 8 positions agree with TRBD1. Trimming removed 0 bases from V and 2 bases from J; junction bases left unmatched: 3. The germline V gene encodes CDR1 SGHNT and CDR2 YYREEE (reference sequence). CDR3 length: 15 residues. In DNA form, the CDR3 reads TGTGCCAGCAGCTTGGGTTCAGGGGGCAACACTGAAGCTTTCTTT. Its protein is CASSLGSGGNTEAFF.

The gene calls are TRBV3-1 (or the pseudogene TRBV3-2) and TRBJ2-1; 9 nucleotides align to TRBD2. The V gene end was trimmed by 1 base and the J gene end by 7 bases; junction bases not matched to a gene: 8. CDR1 LGHDT and CDR2 YNNKEL come from the germline V gene (reference sequence). This CDR3 is 16 amino acids long. For the CDR3, the DNA is TGTGCCAGCAGCCAAGTAGGGCGGGGGGGCCGGAATGAGCAGTTCTTC. Residues: CASSQVGRGGRNEQFF.

The chain employs TRBV5-8 and TRBJ2-7; TRBD1 matches 11 bases. The germline V gene encodes CDR1 SGHTS and CDR2 YDEGEE. The CDR3 runs 14 residues. J gave up 5 bases and V 5 bases, and 6 bases lay outside the gene matches. In DNA, the CDR3 is TGTGCCAGCAGGACGAGGACAGGGGGCGACGAGCAGTACTTC. Its protein product is CASRTRTGGDEQYF.

The chain uses TRBV7-8 and TRBJ2-1; 7 nucleotides align to TRBD1. This CDR3 spans 16 amino acids. The germline V gene has CDR1 SGHVS and CDR2 FQNEAQ. With 4 bases clipped from V and 4 bases from J, the junction kept 10 bases outside the gene matches. CDR3 DNA: TGTGCCAGCAGCTCAGACAAAGGGGGCTGGTACAATGAGCAGTTCTTC. It specifies CASSSDKGGWYNEQFF.

This chain joins TRBV9 and TRBJ2-1, with 9 bases that match TRBD2. The V gene's germline CDR1 is SGDLS and CDR2 YYNGEE. The trim removed 4 bases at V and 0 bases at J, leaving 5 bases unmatched. The CDR3 runs 16 residues. In DNA, the CDR3 is TGTGCCAGCAGCATGCGAGCGGGGGGCTCCTACAATGAGCAGTTCTTC. It is translated as CASSMRAGGSYNEQFF. Supplemented by reference TRBV9 and TRBJ2-1, the full variable domain reads DSGVTQTPKHLITATGQRVTLRCSPRSGDLSVYWYQQSLDQGLQFLIQYYNGEERAKGNILERFSAQQFPDLHSELNLSSLELGDSALYFCASSMRAGGSYNEQFFGPGTRLTVL.

The chain recombines TRBV19 with TRBJ1-4, with a weak D call TRBD1 (6 bases). There are 16 residues in the CDR3. V lost 8 bases, J lost 0 bases, and 16 bases lay in between. Germline lookup yields CDR1 LNHDA and CDR2 SQIVND (reference sequence). The CDR3, as DNA: TGTGCCAGTCAGAGACAGGTTACCACAACTAATGAAAAACTGTTTTTT. It yields the protein CASQRQVTTTNEKLFF.

The chain combines TRBV5-8 with TRBJ1-4; 9 nucleotides line up with TRBD1. The germline gives CDR1 SGHTS, CDR2 YDEGEE. V lost 4 bases and J lost 2; bases outside the gene matches: 3. The CDR3 loop spans 15 amino acids. This CDR3 is CASSRGTGTNEKLFF. CDR3 in DNA: TGTGCCAGCAGCCGCGGGACAGGGACTAATGAAAAACTGTTTTTT.

This rearrangement joins TRBV5-1 to TRBJ1-3; D gene uncertain. Germline CDR1 reads SGHRS; CDR2 reads YFSETQ. The CDR3 totals 13 residues. Trimming pared 6 bases from V and 4 bases from J, leaving 11 bases between. CDR3 loop: CASTSGSGNTIYF. The CDR3 DNA is TGCGCCAGCACTTCGGGGTCCGGAAACACCATATATTTT.

The chain combines TRBV11-3 with TRBJ1-1; TRBD1 agrees at 12 bases. Losses at the gene ends were 3 bases for V and 10 bases for J; bases not matched to a gene: 3. Germline CDR1 SGHNT, CDR2 YENEEA. The CDR3 is 13 residues long. DNA of the CDR3: TGTGCCAGCAGCTTGGGACAGGGGGCCGGAGCTTTCTTT. Translating gives CASSLGQGAGAFF.

The V call is TRBV30, the J call TRBJ2-7; TRBD2 aligns across 9 bases. J lost 3 bases, V lost 3 bases, and 6 bases had no gene match. CDR1 is GTSNPN, CDR2 SVGIG, per germline (reference sequence). The CDR3 spans 14 residues. This chain's CDR3 is CAWRKRGALYEQYF. Written as DNA, the CDR3 is TGTGCCTGGAGGAAGCGGGGGGCCCTCTACGAGCAGTACTTC.

The genes are TRBV7-2 and TRBJ2-3, with D possibly being TRBD1 (6 bases). Trimming pared 6 bases from V and 11 bases from J, leaving 15 bases between. Germline CDR1 and CDR2: SGHTA and FQGNSA. The CDR3 totals 12 residues. The CDR3 DNA sequence: TGTGCCAGCAGGCGACAGGATGAGGGGCAGTATTTT. Its protein product is CASRRQDEGQYF.

CDR3 in amino acids: CASSVGGGRNQPQHF. The CDR3, as DNA: TGTGCCAGCAGTGTGGGGGGAGGTCGGAATCAGCCCCAGCATTTT. V gene TRBV2 combines with J gene TRBJ1-5; D perhaps matches TRBD1 (5 bases). Between the trimmed V and J ends, which lost 4 bases and 4 bases, there was a span of 14 bases. This CDR3 contains 15 residues. From germline, CDR1 is SNHLY and CDR2 FYNNEI.